The 14 T cell receptor beta chains given below trace back to one sample, sequenced in a study of PD-1 blockade in classical Hodgkin lymphoma. Time point noted: cycle 4 day 1 (C4D1), after 6 weeks of nivolumab. Brentuximab vedotin exposure varied among the patients, all of whom had relapsed after autologous stem cell transplantation. Sequencing used immunoSEQ multiplex PCR; TCRdb keeps in-frame clones, though not all of them. The table records under 50,000 clones, 66% of them present only once. The sequenced sample was peripheral blood mononuclear cells (PBMCs), obtained before the fourth cycle of nivolumab. The source is a human donor with classical Hodgkin lymphoma.

This clone was observed a single time. The chain has TRBV19 and TRBJ2-3; either TRBD1 or TRBD2 may fit D (7 bases each). Germline lookup yields CDR1 LNHDA and CDR2 SQIVND (reference sequence). V was pared by 3 bases and J by 1 base, with 23 bases between. CDR3 size: 19 residues. CDR3 in amino acids: CASSMVIEVGGGGTDTQYF. For the CDR3, the DNA is TGTGCCAGTAGTATGGTGATCGAGGTGGGAGGGGGCGGCACAGATACGCAGTATTTT.

In this sample, this clone turned up many times. The chain combines TRBV19 with TRBJ1-4, with 9 bases lining up with TRBD1. Germline CDR1 is LNHDA and CDR2 is SQIVND (reference sequence). V dropped 9 bases and J dropped 7; count of bases not matched to a gene: 12. The CDR3 has 15 amino acids. CDR3 bases: TGTGCCAGCCAAAATCGGGGGACAGGGAGTGAAAAACTGTTTTTT. This gives the protein CASQNRGTGSEKLFF.

This clone was detected many times. J is TRBJ2-3 and V is TRBV2; D may be TRBD2 (6 bases). Germline V gives CDR1 SNHLY, CDR2 FYNNEI. The CDR3 has 15 residues. V dropped 5 bases and J dropped 0 bases, with 12 bases sitting between them. DNA of the CDR3: TGTGCCAGCAGTCAGGAGGGAGCTAGCACAGATACGCAGTATTTT. Translation: CASSQEGASTDTQYF.

The rearrangement joins TRBV5-1 to TRBJ2-3; D perhaps matches TRBD1 (6 bases). V lost 2 bases and J lost 2, with 9 bases in between. The CDR3 extends over 14 amino acids. Germline CDR1 reads SGHRS; CDR2 reads YFSETQ. CDR3 bases: TGCGCCAGCAGCTTCACAGGGTCCACAGATACGCAGTATTTT. Translated: CASSFTGSTDTQYF.

Worth noting for this clone: This may arise from a read error, as a much more abundant clone is one base away. The chain is built from TRBV5-1 and TRBJ1-2; possible D gene TRBD1, 5 bases. The length of the CDR3 is 15 residues. The ends were cut back, 0 bases at V and 6 bases at J, with 15 bases in the middle. CDR1 and CDR2 (germline): SGHRS, YFSETQ. CDR3: CASSLGIGAAHGYTF. The CDR3 DNA sequence: TGCGCCAGCAGCTTGGGTATTGGGGCAGCCCATGGCTACACCTTC.

In its sample, this clone was seen once. The rearrangement joins TRBV10-2 to TRBJ2-3; TRBD2 matches at 14 bases. Germline lookup yields CDR1 WSHSY and CDR2 SAAADI. The CDR3 runs to 14 residues. V lost 10 bases, J lost 4 bases, and 4 bases stayed unmatched. The CDR3 sequence is CATQTSGGADTQYF. CDR3 DNA: TGCGCCACCCAGACTAGCGGGGGGGCAGATACGCAGTATTTT.

This clone was seen once. J is TRBJ2-2 and V is TRBV28, with TRBD2 matching 14 bases. The ends lost 2 bases at V and 5 bases at J; junction bases unmatched: 7. Germline V gene data show CDR1 as MDHEN and CDR2 as SYDVKM. This CDR3 contains 18 residues. The CDR3 bases are TGTGCCAGCAGTTTAGCAGAGGGACTAGCGGGGGTAACCGGGGAGCTGTTTTTT. This sequence encodes CASSLAEGLAGVTGELFF.

The chain links TRBV18 to TRBJ2-1; D unresolved. The CDR3 sequence is 16 residues long. The V gene's germline CDR1 is KGHSH and CDR2 LQKENI. V was cut by 6 bases and J by 12 bases, with 27 bases left in between. The CDR3 sequence is CASSRNEFHSRPVQFF. The CDR3 DNA is TGTGCCAGCTCCCGCAATGAGTTCCACTCACGCCCAGTGCAGTTCTTC. The complete variable domain, with remaining parts taken from reference TRBV18 and TRBJ2-1, reads NAGVMQNPRHLVRRRGQEARLRCSPMKGHSHVYWYRQLPEEGLKFMVYLQKENIIDESGMPKERFSAEFPKEGPSILRIQQVVRGDSAAYFCASSRNEFHSRPVQFFGPGTRLTVL.

V gene TRBV29-1 combines with J gene TRBJ1-1; 9 nucleotides line up with TRBD1. The CDR3 covers 13 residues. Germline V gene sequence: CDR1 SQVTM, CDR2 ANQGSEA. The V segment lost 8 bases and the J segment 1 base; nucleotides outside the gene matches: 5. The CDR3 loop is CSLSTGGNTEAFF. DNA for the CDR3: TGCAGCCTTTCGACAGGGGGGAACACTGAAGCTTTCTTT.

On this clone: Other DNA sequences within the sample encode an identical CDR3. The rearrangement joins TRBV5-1 to TRBJ2-3; 8 bases are a match to TRBD2. V lost 0 bases and J lost 5; bases outside the gene matches: 5. The CDR3 extends over 15 amino acids. CDR1 is SGHRS, CDR2 YFSETQ, per germline. CDR3 loop: CASSLGRGAGDTQYF. The CDR3 DNA is TGCGCCAGCAGCTTGGGGCGGGGGGCAGGAGATACGCAGTATTTT. The full variable domain, completed using reference TRBV5-1 and TRBJ2-3, is KAGVTQTPRYLIKTRGQQVTLSCSPISGHRSVSWYQQTPGQGLQFLFEYFSETQRNKGNFPGRFSGRQFSNSRSEMNVSTLELGDSALYLCASSLGRGAGDTQYFGPGTRLTVL.

In its sample, this clone was seen a few times. V gene TRBV6-1 combines with J gene TRBJ2-3, with a tentative D call TRBD2 (6 bases). V lost 6 bases, J lost 1 base, and 8 bases lay in between. Germline assignment: CDR1 MNHNS and CDR2 SASEGT. There are 13 residues in the CDR3. The DNA for the CDR3 is TGTGCCAGCAGAATAGCGGGCACAGATACGCAGTATTTT. It encodes CASRIAGTDTQYF.

This clone appeared a few times. This chain joins TRBV30 and TRBJ1-3; 11 nucleotides align to TRBD1. Germline trimming cut 2 bases from V and 4 bases from J; bases unmatched to any gene: 7. CDR1 is GTSNPN, CDR2 SVGIG, per germline (reference sequence). This CDR3 has 16 amino acids. The CDR3 sequence is CAWSQGQGAWGNTIYF. CDR3 bases: TGTGCCTGGAGTCAAGGACAGGGGGCGTGGGGAAACACCATATATTTT.

This chain connects TRBV9 to TRBJ1-4, with D perhaps TRBD1 (5 bases). The CDR3 loop spans 15 amino acids. The V gene's germline CDR1 is SGDLS and CDR2 YYNGEE. The V end was cut by 3 bases, the J end by 6 bases, with 15 bases between. As DNA, the CDR3 is TGTGCCAGCAGCGGCTCACCTGGGGCGCATGAAAAACTGTTTTTT. It specifies CASSGSPGAHEKLFF.

This clone was observed a handful of times. The chain has TRBV4-3 and TRBJ1-2, with TRBD1 matching over 9 bases. The CDR3 length is 14 residues. Germline V gene lookup returns CDR1 LGHNA and CDR2 YSLEER. With V trimmed by 4 bases and J by 7 bases, 7 bases remained unmatched. DNA of the CDR3: TGCGCCAGCAGCCCCACAGGGGGCTCAGGTGGCTACACCTTC. It yields the protein CASSPTGGSGGYTF.